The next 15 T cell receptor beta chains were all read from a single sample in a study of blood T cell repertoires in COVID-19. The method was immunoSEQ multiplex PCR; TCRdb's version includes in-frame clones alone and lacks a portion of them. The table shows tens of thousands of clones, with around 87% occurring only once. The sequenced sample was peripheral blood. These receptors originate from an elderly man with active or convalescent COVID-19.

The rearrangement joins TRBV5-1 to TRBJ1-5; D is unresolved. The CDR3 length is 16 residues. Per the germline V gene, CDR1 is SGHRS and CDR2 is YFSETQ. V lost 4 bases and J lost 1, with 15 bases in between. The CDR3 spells CASSPCSRESNQPQHF. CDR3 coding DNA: TGCGCCAGCAGCCCCTGTTCGAGGGAGAGCAATCAGCCCCAGCATTTT. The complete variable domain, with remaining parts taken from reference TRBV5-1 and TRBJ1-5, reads KAGVTQTPRYLIKTRGQQVTLSCSPISGHRSVSWYQQTPGQGLQFLFEYFSETQRNKGNFPGRFSGRQFSNSRSEMNVSTLELGDSALYLCASSPCSRESNQPQHFGDGTRLSIL.

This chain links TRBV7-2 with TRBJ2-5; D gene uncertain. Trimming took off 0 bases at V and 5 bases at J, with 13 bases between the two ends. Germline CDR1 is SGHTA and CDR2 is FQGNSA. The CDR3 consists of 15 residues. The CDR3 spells CASSLAQLIWETQYF. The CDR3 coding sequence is TGTGCCAGCAGCTTAGCGCAGTTAATATGGGAGACCCAGTACTTC.

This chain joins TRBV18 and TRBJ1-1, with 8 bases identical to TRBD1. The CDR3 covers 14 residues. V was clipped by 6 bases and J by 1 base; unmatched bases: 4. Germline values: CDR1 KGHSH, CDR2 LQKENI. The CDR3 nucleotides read TGTGCCAGCTCTCCAGGGGGCGCGAACACTGAAGCTTTCTTT. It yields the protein CASSPGGANTEAFF.

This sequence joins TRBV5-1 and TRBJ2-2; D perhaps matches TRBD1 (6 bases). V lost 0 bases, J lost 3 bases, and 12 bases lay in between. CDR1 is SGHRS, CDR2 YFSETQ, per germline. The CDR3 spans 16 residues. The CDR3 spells CASSLDGQRDTGELFF. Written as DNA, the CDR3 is TGCGCCAGCAGCTTGGATGGACAGAGAGACACCGGGGAGCTGTTTTTT. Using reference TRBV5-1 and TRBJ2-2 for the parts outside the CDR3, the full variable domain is KAGVTQTPRYLIKTRGQQVTLSCSPISGHRSVSWYQQTPGQGLQFLFEYFSETQRNKGNFPGRFSGRQFSNSRSEMNVSTLELGDSALYLCASSLDGQRDTGELFFGEGSRLTVL.

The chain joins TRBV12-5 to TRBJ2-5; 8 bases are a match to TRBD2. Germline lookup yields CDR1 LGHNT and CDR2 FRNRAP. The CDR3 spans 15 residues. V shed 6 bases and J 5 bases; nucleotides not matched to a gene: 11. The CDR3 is CASGSGAGVGETQYF. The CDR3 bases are TGTGCTAGTGGCTCGGGAGCGGGAGTAGGTGAGACCCAGTACTTC.

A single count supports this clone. In DNA, the CDR3 is TGCGCCAGCAGCTTGGCCTCGTACACCGGGGAGCTGTTTTTT. Amino acids: CASSLASYTGELFF. This sequence joins TRBV5-1 and TRBJ2-2, with D uncertain. The CDR3 contains 14 residues. The V end lost 0 bases, the J end lost 3 bases, and 6 bases lay between the germline ends. Germline assignment: CDR1 SGHRS and CDR2 YFSETQ.

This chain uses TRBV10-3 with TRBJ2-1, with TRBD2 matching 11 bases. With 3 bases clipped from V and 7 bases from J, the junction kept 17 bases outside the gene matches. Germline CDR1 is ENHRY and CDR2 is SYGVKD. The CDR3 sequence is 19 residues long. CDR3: CAISEESRGLAGGRNEQFF. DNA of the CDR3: TGTGCCATCAGTGAAGAAAGTAGGGGGCTAGCGGGGGGCCGGAATGAGCAGTTCTTC.

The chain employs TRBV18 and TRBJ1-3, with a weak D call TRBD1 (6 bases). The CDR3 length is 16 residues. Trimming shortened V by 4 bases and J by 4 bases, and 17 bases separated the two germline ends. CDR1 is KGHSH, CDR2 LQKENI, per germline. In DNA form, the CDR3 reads TGTGCCAGCTCACTCACCGGACAGATTATGGGAAACACCATATATTTT. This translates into CASSLTGQIMGNTIYF.

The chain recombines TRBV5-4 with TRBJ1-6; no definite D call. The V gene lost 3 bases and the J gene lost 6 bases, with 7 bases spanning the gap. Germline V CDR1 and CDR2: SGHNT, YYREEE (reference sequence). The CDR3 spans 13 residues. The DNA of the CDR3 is TGTGCCAGCAGCTCGCGGCTTAATTCACCCCTCCACTTT. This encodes CASSSRLNSPLHF.

This chain's CDR3 is CASSQVGTGGNSPLHF. The DNA of the CDR3 is TGTGCCAGCAGCCAAGTCGGGACAGGGGGTAATTCACCCCTCCACTTT. This rearrangement joins TRBV14 to TRBJ1-6; 11 nucleotides agree with TRBD1. Germline CDR1 is SGHDN and CDR2 is FVKESK. This CDR3 spans 16 amino acids. The junction had 2 bases not matched to a gene; V was cut back by 1 base and J by 6 bases.

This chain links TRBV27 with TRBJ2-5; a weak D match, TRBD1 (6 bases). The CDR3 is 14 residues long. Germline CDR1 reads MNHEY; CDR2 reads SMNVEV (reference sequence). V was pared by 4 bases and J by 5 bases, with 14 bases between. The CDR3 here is CASSSNLQGETQYF. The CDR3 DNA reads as TGTGCCAGCAGTTCCAACCTTCAGGGGGAGACCCAGTACTTC.

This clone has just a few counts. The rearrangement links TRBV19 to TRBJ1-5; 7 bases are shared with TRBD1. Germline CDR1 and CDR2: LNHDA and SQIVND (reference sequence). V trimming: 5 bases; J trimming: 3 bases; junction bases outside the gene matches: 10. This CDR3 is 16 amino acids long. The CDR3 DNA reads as TGTGCCAGTAGTGCCAGGGGGACAGCTTTCAATCAGCCCCAGCATTTT. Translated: CASSARGTAFNQPQHF.

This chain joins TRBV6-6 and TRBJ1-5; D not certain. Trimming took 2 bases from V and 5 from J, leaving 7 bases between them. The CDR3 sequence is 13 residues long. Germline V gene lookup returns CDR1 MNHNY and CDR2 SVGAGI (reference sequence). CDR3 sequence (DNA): TGTGCCAGCAGTTACCAGCGGGATCAGCCCCAGCATTTT. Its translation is CASSYQRDQPQHF.

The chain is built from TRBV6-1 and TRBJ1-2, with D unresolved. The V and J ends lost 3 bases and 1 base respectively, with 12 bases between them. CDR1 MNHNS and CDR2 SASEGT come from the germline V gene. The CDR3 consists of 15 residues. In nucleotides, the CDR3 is TGTGCCAGCAGTGACGGCAGGCGAAATAACTATGGCTACACCTTC. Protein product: CASSDGRRNNYGYTF.

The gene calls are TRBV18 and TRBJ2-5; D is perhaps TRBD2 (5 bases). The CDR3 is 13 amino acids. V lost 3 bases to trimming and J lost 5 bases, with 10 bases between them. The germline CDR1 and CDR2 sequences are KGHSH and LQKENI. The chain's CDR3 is CASSPHPGETQYF. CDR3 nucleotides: TGTGCCAGCTCACCGCACCCGGGGGAGACCCAGTACTTC.